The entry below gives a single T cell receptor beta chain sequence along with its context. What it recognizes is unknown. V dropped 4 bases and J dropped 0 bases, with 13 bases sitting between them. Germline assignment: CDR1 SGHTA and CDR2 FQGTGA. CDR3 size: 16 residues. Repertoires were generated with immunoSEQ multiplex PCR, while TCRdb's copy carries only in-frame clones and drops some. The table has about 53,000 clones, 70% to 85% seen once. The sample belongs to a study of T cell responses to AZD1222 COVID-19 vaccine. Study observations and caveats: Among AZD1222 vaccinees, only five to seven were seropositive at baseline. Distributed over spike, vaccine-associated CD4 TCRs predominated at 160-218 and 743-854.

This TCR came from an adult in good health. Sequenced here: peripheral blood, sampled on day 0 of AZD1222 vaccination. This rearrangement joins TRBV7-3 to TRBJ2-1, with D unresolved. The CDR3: CASSSQATRSYNEQFF. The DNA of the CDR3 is TGTGCCAGCAGCTCCCAGGCCACGCGCTCCTACAATGAGCAGTTCTTC.